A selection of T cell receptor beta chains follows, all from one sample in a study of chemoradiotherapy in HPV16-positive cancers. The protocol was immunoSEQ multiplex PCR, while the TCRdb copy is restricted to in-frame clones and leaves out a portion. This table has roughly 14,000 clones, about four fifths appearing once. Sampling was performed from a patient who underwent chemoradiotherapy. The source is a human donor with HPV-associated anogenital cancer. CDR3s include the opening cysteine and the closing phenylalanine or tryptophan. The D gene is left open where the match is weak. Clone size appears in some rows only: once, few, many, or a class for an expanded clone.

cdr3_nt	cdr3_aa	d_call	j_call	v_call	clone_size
TGTGCCAGTAGTATCGGGACGGCCCTCTCCTACGAGCAGTACTTC	CASSIGTALSYEQYF	NA	TRBJ2-7	TRBV19	few
TGCGCCAGCAGCTTTATCCCCAGACCGGGACAGGGGGAAAAACTGTTTTTT	CASSFIPRPGQGEKLFF	TRBD1	TRBJ1-4	TRBV5-1	NA
TGTGCCAGCAGGCTAGGACAGGGATATGGCTACACCTTC	CASRLGQGYGYTF	TRBD1	TRBJ1-2	TRBV25-1	NA
TGTGCCAGCAGCTCAAGACTCCCCTCTCGAGATGAGCAGTTCTTC	CASSSRLPSRDEQFF	NA	TRBJ2-1	TRBV11-3	once
TGTGCCAGCAGCCAAGGGGAAAGACTATACTTC	CASSQGERLYF	NA	TRBJ2-7	TRBV14	NA
TGCAGCGTTGCGGTGGCCTTCCAAGAGACCCAGTACTTC	CSVAVAFQETQYF	NA	TRBJ2-5	TRBV29-1	NA
TGTGCCAGCAGTTACTCAGGTCTCAATCAGCCCCAGCATTTT	CASSYSGLNQPQHF	NA	TRBJ1-5	TRBV6-6	NA
TGTGCCAGCAGTCCGGGACTAGCGCCACTAGCCAAAAACATTCAGTACTTC	CASSPGLAPLAKNIQYF	TRBD2	TRBJ2-4	TRBV11-3	NA
TGTGCCAGCATCCTAGGATCATCTGGAAACACCATATATTTT	CASILGSSGNTIYF	NA	TRBJ1-3	TRBV7-8	few
TGTGCCAGCAAGGTCGGGGTGACGAACACTGAAGCTTTCTTT	CASKVGVTNTEAFF	NA	TRBJ1-1	TRBV6-1	NA
TGCGCCAGCTCCTGGGAGGGGGACACTGAAGCTTTCTTT	CASSWEGDTEAFF	NA	TRBJ1-1	TRBV5-1	NA
TGCGCCAGCAGCCAAGGACTAGCGGGAGGTAGCACAGATACGCAGTATTTT	CASSQGLAGGSTDTQYF	TRBD2	TRBJ2-3	TRBV4-1	few
TGTGCCAGCAGCCAGCGGACTAGCACAGATACGCAGTATTTT	CASSQRTSTDTQYF	NA	TRBJ2-3	TRBV6-5	NA
TGTGCCAGCAGCCTCGGTTCGGGGACGAAGGCCCAGCATTTT	CASSLGSGTKAQHF	NA	TRBJ1-5	TRBV27	NA
TGTGCCAGCCTCCGGGACAGGGGGGCCGAAAGAGCTTTCTTT	CASLRDRGAERAFF	TRBD1	TRBJ1-1	TRBV5-4	NA
TGTGCCGCCTACAGCTCTGGGGCCAACGTCCTGACTTTC	CAAYSSGANVLTF	NA	TRBJ2-6	TRBV10-3	NA
TGTGCCAGTAGTAAAGGGGGTAACACTGAAGCTTTCTTT	CASSKGGNTEAFF	NA	TRBJ1-1	TRBV19	NA
TGTGCCAGCAGCTTGTTGCGACAGGGGGGATGGTTTTTGAGGAACACTGAAGCTTTCTTT	CASSLLRQGGWFLRNTEAFF	TRBD1	TRBJ1-1	TRBV5-4	NA
TGTGCCAGCAGCGCCCGGGACCCCCCCGGGGAGCTGTTTTTT	CASSARDPPGELFF	NA	TRBJ2-2	TRBV9	NA
TGTGCCAGCAGCTTGGGGGGGTTCGCCTACGAGCAGTACTTC	CASSLGGFAYEQYF	NA	TRBJ2-7	TRBV5-8	NA
TGTGCCAGCAGTTTTTTAGGGCGGAACGAGCAGTACTTC	CASSFLGRNEQYF	NA	TRBJ2-7	TRBV6-6	NA
TGTGCCAGCAGTCCCCGGGTCCTCCGCGAGCAGTACTTC	CASSPRVLREQYF	NA	TRBJ2-7	TRBV6-5	NA
TGTGCCAGCAGTAGCGGGAACACCGGGGAGCTGTTTTTT	CASSSGNTGELFF	NA	TRBJ2-2	TRBV2	NA
TGTGCCAGCAGTTTAACCGGGAGGAGGGAGTACGGCTACACCTTC	CASSLTGRREYGYTF	NA	TRBJ1-2	TRBV28	NA
TGTGCCAGCAGCTTCGGGGCCGGGGAGCGTGAGCAGTTCTTC	CASSFGAGEREQFF	NA	TRBJ2-1	TRBV7-9	NA
TGTGCCAGCAGGATAGCGGGCTTCTCCTACGAGCAGTACTTC	CASRIAGFSYEQYF	TRBD2	TRBJ2-7	TRBV6-6	NA
TGCGCCAGCAGCTTGGAATCTGATGGCTACACCTTC	CASSLESDGYTF	NA	TRBJ1-2	TRBV5-1	NA
TGTGCCAGCAGCCCCGGTGGCTATCGGGCAGATACGCAGTATTTT	CASSPGGYRADTQYF	NA	TRBJ2-3	TRBV9	once
TGTGCCAGCGGAAGCGGAACTGGAAACACCATATATTTT	CASGSGTGNTIYF	NA	TRBJ1-3	TRBV7-3	once
TGTGCCTGGAGTTCCGGCGGACGCTCTGGAAACACCATATATTTT	CAWSSGGRSGNTIYF	NA	TRBJ1-3	TRBV30	NA
TGTGCCACACAAAACAGGGTCTCTGGAAACACCATATATTTT	CATQNRVSGNTIYF	NA	TRBJ1-3	TRBV19	few
TGTGCCAGCAGTTTGTCCCAGGTTAGCTCTGGAAACACCATATATTTT	CASSLSQVSSGNTIYF	NA	TRBJ1-3	TRBV28	NA
TGTGCCAGCAGCCAAAACCAAGCAGCAACTAATGAAAAACTGTTTTTT	CASSQNQAATNEKLFF	NA	TRBJ1-4	TRBV4-2	NA
TGTGCCAGCAGCTTCGGGAGGGCCTCGGTCCACGAGCAGTACTTC	CASSFGRASVHEQYF	TRBD2	TRBJ2-7	TRBV7-2	few
TGTGCCATCAGAAAGGACACCGCCTCTTACAATGAGCAGTTCTTC	CAIRKDTASYNEQFF	NA	TRBJ2-1	TRBV10-3	NA
TGTGCCAGCAGCTTGACAGGGGGGATTAACAATGAGCAGTTCTTC	CASSLTGGINNEQFF	TRBD1	TRBJ2-1	TRBV5-5	few
TGTGCCAGCAGTTCCGCGGGACAGGACAACTACGAGCAGTACTTC	CASSSAGQDNYEQYF	TRBD1	TRBJ2-7	TRBV27	NA
TGTGCCAGCAAAGGGGCCGGGACGGGTTCCTACGAGCAGTACTTC	CASKGAGTGSYEQYF	NA	TRBJ2-7	TRBV6-5	NA
TGCGCCAGCAGCTCCCAGAGGGGGAGGGATGGCTACACCTTC	CASSSQRGRDGYTF	NA	TRBJ1-2	TRBV5-1	NA
TGTGCCAGCATCGAAGGGGGAGCGGGATACAATGAGCAGTTCTTC	CASIEGGAGYNEQFF	NA	TRBJ2-1	TRBV6-1	NA
TGTGCCAGCAGTACAGGCAATCAGCCCCAGCATTTT	CASSTGNQPQHF	NA	TRBJ1-5	TRBV2	NA
TGTGCCAGCAGACGACAGGGGAACACCGGGGAGCTGTTTTTT	CASRRQGNTGELFF	TRBD1	TRBJ2-2	TRBV28	NA
TGTGCCAGCAAGGGCATGGCTGAAGCTTTCTTT	CASKGMAEAFF	NA	TRBJ1-1	TRBV25-1	few
TGTGCCAGCAGCCTTGGGTTGAACACTGAAGCTTTCTTT	CASSLGLNTEAFF	NA	TRBJ1-1	TRBV14	NA
TGTGCCAGCAGTCCCGTAGATGGGAGGGGGCATGAGCAGTTCTTC	CASSPVDGRGHEQFF	NA	TRBJ2-1	TRBV27	NA
TGTGCCAGCAGCCCCGGGACAGACCGCCAAGAGACCCAGTACTTC	CASSPGTDRQETQYF	TRBD1	TRBJ2-5	TRBV7-3	NA
TGTGCCAGCAGCTCGCAACGGACAGGGGGAAGAACTGAAGCTTTCTTT	CASSSQRTGGRTEAFF	TRBD1	TRBJ1-1	TRBV11-1	NA
TGTGCCAGCAGCTATGGGACTAGCGGGAGGGGAATGAATACGCAGTATTTT	CASSYGTSGRGMNTQYF	TRBD2	TRBJ2-3	TRBV5-4	NA
TGTGCCACCAGACCGGGACAGGGGGCAGGTGGCTACACCTTC	CATRPGQGAGGYTF	TRBD1	TRBJ1-2	TRBV10-3	NA
TGTGCCAGCAGCATAAACAGGGGTGGCACTGAAGCTTTCTTT	CASSINRGGTEAFF	TRBD1	TRBJ1-1	TRBV7-2	NA
TGTGCCATCGGGGCAGGGACTAGCGGGAGATCAGATACGCAGTATTTT	CAIGAGTSGRSDTQYF	TRBD2	TRBJ2-3	TRBV10-3	NA
TGTGCCAGCAGCGCTGGACAGGGGGCGGATCAGCCCCAGCATTTT	CASSAGQGADQPQHF	TRBD1	TRBJ1-5	TRBV7-9	NA
TGTGCCAGCAGCCCCGGACAGGGCGGCACTGAAGCTTTCTTT	CASSPGQGGTEAFF	TRBD1	TRBJ1-1	TRBV11-3	NA